This T cell receptor beta chain originates from a study of blood T cell repertoires in COVID-19. As for the study in general: Acute-phase and convalescent COVID-19 samples originated in the United States, Italy and Spain. PBMCs, B-cell-depleted T cells, or T cells provided the cDNA or gDNA that made up the material.

V lost 7 bases to trimming and J lost 4 bases, with 10 bases between them. CDR3 size: 12 residues. Per the germline V gene, CDR1 is SQVTM and CDR2 is ANQGSEA. Here immunoSEQ multiplex PCR was the method, and the copy in TCRdb shows in-frame clones only, minus some. The sample holds 110,000 to 150,000 clones, 88% seen once. V gene TRBV29-1 combines with J gene TRBJ2-2, with D perhaps TRBD1 (5 bases). Material for sequencing was peripheral blood. The receptor was isolated from a woman in her forties or fifties with acute or convalescent COVID-19. The CDR3 DNA reads TGCAGCGCCCTAGGGGCCACCGGGGAGCTGTTTTTT. This translates into CSALGATGELFF.